This T cell receptor beta chain was documented in a study of T-cell reconstitution after alpha-beta-depleted transplantation in children. The CDR3 covers 17 residues. The V end was cut by 2 bases, the J end by 7 bases, with 24 bases between. CDR1 MNHEY and CDR2 SMNVEV come from the germline V gene (reference sequence). The library targeted TCRbeta and was prepared with unique molecular identifiers. TCRdb fed the PCR reads into MiXCR, producing one record per CDR3 protein. The sample lists about 540,000 distinct CDR3 sequences, roughly 18% occurring once. This clonotype originated in a human donor who donated a stem cell graft to a child with acute lymphoblastic leukemia. The rearrangement links TRBV27 to TRBJ2-7; possible D gene TRBD2, 6 bases. Sample: PBMCs from the stem cell graft donor, taken from the stem cell graft. Here the CDR3 reads CASSLEGMDLAHGEQYF. Here the CDR3 DNA reads TGTGCCAGCAGTTTAGAGGGTATGGACCTAGCGCACGGGGAGCAGTACTTC.